The T cell receptor beta chain described here comes from a study of beta chain features in type 1 diabetes. The CDR3 extends over 15 amino acids. With 0 bases clipped from V and 4 bases from J, the junction kept 4 bases outside the gene matches. CDR1 and CDR2 from the germline V gene are SGHTA and FQGNSA. Comment on this clone: As yet, its antigen is unknown.

The entirety of the isolated RNA underwent reverse transcription, so expressed TCRB transcripts were sequenced. TCRdb's table, derived via immunoSEQ multiplex PCR, lists solely in-frame clones and lacks some. The sample has 600,000 to 750,000 clones; around 12% are singletons. Study-wide results and caveats: In the patient group, naive, central memory and Treg TCRB repertoires seemed more alike than in the healthy donor group. Among all four CD4+ subsets, Type 1 diabetes patients had TCRB CDR3s that were moderately but significantly shorter.

V usage is TRBV7-2 and J usage is TRBJ2-7, with 9 bases that match TRBD1. The receptor was isolated from a man aged 30 to 45 with type 1 diabetes. Sequencing used naive CD4+ T cells from blood. The DNA for the CDR3 is TGTGCCAGCAGCTTAGCAACAGGACAGGGGTACGAGCAGTACTTC. This translates into CASSLATGQGYEQYF.